This entry describes one T cell receptor beta chain. This clonotype came up once. This clone's antigen is unknown. No base quality information exists; no much larger clone differs at one position. Resting on one read, the evidence is weak. V is shortened by 5 bases, J by 8 bases, and the region joining them spans 15 bases. Measured from the cysteine to the phenylalanine, the CDR3 is 13 residues long. The CDR3 DNA has 39 bases and is translated from base 1. From the germline V gene (reference sequence), CDR1 is SEHNR and CDR2 is FQNEAQ. This record belongs to a study of T cell repertoires in cytomegalovirus infection (dated by TCRdb to about 2019). The study in broad terms: Because public TCR beta signatures pointed to carriage of CMV infection together with the matching HLA type, the HLA type of each donor mattered for the analysis.

Instrument used: Illumina HiSeq 1500. TCRdb reworked the public reads: Q25 trimming with fastp, MiXCR clone assembly, productive beta chains retained. Records with the same CDR3 protein are collapsed into one entry carrying the most frequent genes and DNA. The sample records roughly 760,000 distinct CDR3 sequences, 35% of which are singletons. The ten largest clones capture about 2.8% of the sample. What the work shows at the level of the full study, not this receptor alone: Cumulative frequency of public TCR beta family members discriminated carriers of CMV infection plus the relevant HLA type in this cohort and an independent 352-donor cohort. In the ex vivo response, HLA-C-restricted CMV-specific TCR beta clonotypes were dominant, and in two of eight donors the single most frequent clonotype came from this HLA-C-restricted group.

The sequenced sample was PBMCs. The sequence was collected from a human donor in good health (CMV status not recorded). Some clones in this sample may be carry-over from other donors' samples. The chain was built from TRBV7-9 and TRBJ1-2, with no confidently assigned D gene. CDR3 reads: CASSLGLIGGYTF. The nucleotide sequence is TGTGCCAGCAGCCTAGGACTGATTGGGGGCTACACCTTC.